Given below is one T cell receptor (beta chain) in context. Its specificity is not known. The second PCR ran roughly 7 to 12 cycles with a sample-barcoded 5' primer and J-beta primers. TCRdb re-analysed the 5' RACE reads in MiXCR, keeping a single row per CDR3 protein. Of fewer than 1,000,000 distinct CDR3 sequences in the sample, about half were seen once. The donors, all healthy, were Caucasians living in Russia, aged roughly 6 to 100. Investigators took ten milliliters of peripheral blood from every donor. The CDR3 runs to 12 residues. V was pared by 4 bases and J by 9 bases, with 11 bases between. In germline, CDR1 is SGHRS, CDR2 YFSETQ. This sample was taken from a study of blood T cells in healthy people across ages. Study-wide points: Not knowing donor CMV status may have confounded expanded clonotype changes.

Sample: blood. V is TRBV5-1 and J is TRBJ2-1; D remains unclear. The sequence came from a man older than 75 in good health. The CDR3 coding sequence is TGCGCCAGCAGCCCTAGATACGCTGAGCAGTTCTTC. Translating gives CASSPRYAEQFF.